This T cell receptor (beta chain) was sequenced in a study of naive CD8 T cells in extremely preterm neonates. As to this clone: Its specificity is unknown.

Generated by immunoSEQ multiplex PCR, the TCRdb table keeps only in-frame clones and is missing some. The sample lists 7,000 to 7,500 clones, 95% to 98% occurring once. General study points: CDR3 nucleotide sharing was over 2.5% in preterm, roughly 0.44% term, more than 0.025% children, roughly 0.01% adults.

The sample taken for sequencing was naive CD8+ T cells from blood. This receptor was obtained from a human donor in good health.

CDR3 DNA: TGTGCAAGTCGCTTAGCGTGGACAGGGAGGGCAGATACGCAGTATTTT. Translated, it gives CASRLAWTGRADTQYF. The rearrangement uses TRBV12-2 and TRBJ2-3; TRBD1, as called in the table, went unchecked against the DNA. TRBV12-2 represents a pseudogene. The length of the CDR3 is 16 residues.